This TCR beta chain was sequenced in a study of T cell repertoires in cytomegalovirus infection. Overall study context: CMV epitopes that were recently identified and HLA-C-restricted were used alongside well-studied HLA-B-restricted ones. The study, taken as a whole, reports: CMV carriers with the relevant HLA were identified by cumulative public TCR beta family frequency.

Germline CDR1 and CDR2: SEHNR and FQNEAQ (reference sequence). V lost 4 bases and J 2 bases, leaving 14 bases between the germline ends. CDR3 length: 15 amino acids. On this clonotype itself: Its target is unknown.

TCRdb itself ran the reads through MiXCR, one entry per CDR3 protein. The data hold just over 450,000 distinct CDR3 sequences, with about 42% observed a single time. Sample: cultured PBMCs, taken from culture after CMV antigen stimulation. This TCR came from a human donor in good health (CMV status not recorded). Some clones in this sample may be carry-over from other donors' samples. This chain joins TRBV7-9 and TRBJ2-5; D might be TRBD1 or TRBD2, each matching 5 bases. DNA for the CDR3: TGTGCCAGCAGCTCAGACCCGGGACCTCAAGAGACCCAGTACTTC. Translation gives CASSSDPGPQETQYF.